This T cell receptor beta chain comes out of a study of response to subunit inactivated influenza vaccine. The germline V gene has CDR1 DFQATT and CDR2 SNEGSKA (reference sequence). The CDR3 has 14 amino acids. The germline V and J ends were trimmed by 4 bases and 2 bases, with 15 bases remaining between them. A note on this clonotype: Its antigen remains unknown.

From the RT-PCR reads, TCRdb called clonotypes with MiXCR, one entry per CDR3 protein. The sample includes about 480,000 distinct CDR3 sequences, 10% to 11% seen only once; the top ten take about 12%. Study results and limitations: Few new T cells, the authors suggested, are recruited by each seasonal influenza vaccination.

The specimen comprised PBMCs from blood, sampled roughly 6 weeks after vaccination. The chain employs TRBV20-1 and TRBJ2-7; the D gene is possibly TRBD1 (5 bases). This TCR was recovered from a man aged 45 to 65 who received an inactivated influenza vaccine. CDR3 loop: CSATPTDRPYEQYF. The CDR3 DNA follows: TGCAGTGCTACACCGACAGACCGTCCCTACGAGCAGTACTTC.